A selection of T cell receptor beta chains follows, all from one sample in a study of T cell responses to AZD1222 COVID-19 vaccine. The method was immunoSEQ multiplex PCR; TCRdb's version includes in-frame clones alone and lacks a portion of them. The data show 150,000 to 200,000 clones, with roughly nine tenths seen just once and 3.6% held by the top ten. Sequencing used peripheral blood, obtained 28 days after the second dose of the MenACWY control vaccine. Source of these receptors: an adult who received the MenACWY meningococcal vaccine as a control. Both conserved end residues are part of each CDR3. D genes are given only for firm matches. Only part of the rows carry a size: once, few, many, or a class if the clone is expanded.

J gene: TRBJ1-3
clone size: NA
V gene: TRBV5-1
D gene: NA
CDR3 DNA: TGCGCCAGCAGCTTGGGCCAGGGGCGAGGAAACACCATATATTTT
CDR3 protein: CASSLGQGRGNTIYF

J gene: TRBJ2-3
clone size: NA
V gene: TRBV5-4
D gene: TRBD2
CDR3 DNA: TGTGCCAGCACCATACTTGGGGGGAGGGCCGATACGCAGTATTTT
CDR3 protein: CASTILGGRADTQYF

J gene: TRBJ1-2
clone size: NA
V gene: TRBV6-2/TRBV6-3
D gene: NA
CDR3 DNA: TGTGCCAGCAGTCCCCCGACGACGTATGGCTACACCTTC
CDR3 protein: CASSPPTTYGYTF

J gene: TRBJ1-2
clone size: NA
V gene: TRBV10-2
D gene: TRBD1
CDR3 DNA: TGCGCCAGCACCGGGACAGGGACAGGCTACACCTTC
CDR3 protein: CASTGTGTGYTF

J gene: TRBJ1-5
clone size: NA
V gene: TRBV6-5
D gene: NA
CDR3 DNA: TGTGCCAGCACCCTAGATCGGGGAGGCAATCAGCCCCAGCATTTT
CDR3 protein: CASTLDRGGNQPQHF

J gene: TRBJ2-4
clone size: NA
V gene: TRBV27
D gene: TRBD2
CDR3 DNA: TGTGCCAGCAGTTCGATGGGACTAGCGGGAGCGGGCAAAAACATTCAGTACTTC
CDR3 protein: CASSSMGLAGAGKNIQYF

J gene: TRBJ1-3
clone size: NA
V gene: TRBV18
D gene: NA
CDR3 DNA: TGTGCCAGCCCAACCACCAGGGGAAACACCATATATTTT
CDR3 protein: CASPTTRGNTIYF

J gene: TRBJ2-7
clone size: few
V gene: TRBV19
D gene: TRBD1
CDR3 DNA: TGTGCCAGTAGTAAAGGGACAGTCTACGAGCAGTACTTC
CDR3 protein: CASSKGTVYEQYF

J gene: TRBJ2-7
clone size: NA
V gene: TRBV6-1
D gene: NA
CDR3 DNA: TGTGCCAGCAGTGAACAGGGGCTTTCCTACGAGCAGTACTTC
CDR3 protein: CASSEQGLSYEQYF

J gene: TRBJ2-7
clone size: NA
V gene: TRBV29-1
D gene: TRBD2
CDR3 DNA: TGCAGCGTTGACGAGGGAGGGGTAGGCGAGCAGTACTTC
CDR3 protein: CSVDEGGVGEQYF

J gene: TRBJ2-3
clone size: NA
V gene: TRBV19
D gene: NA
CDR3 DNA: TGTGCCAGTAGTATTCGGTTAGGGGGCACAGATACGCAGTATTTT
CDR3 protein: CASSIRLGGTDTQYF

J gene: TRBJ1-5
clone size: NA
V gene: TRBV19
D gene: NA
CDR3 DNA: TGTGCCAGTAGTTCGCGGATTAGCAATCAGCCCCAGCATTTT
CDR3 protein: CASSSRISNQPQHF

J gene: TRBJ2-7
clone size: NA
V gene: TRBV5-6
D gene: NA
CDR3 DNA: TGTGCCAGCAGCTCGACAGGCTACTACGAGCAGTACTTC
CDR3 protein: CASSSTGYYEQYF

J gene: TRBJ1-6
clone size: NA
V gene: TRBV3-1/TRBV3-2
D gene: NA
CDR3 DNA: TGTGCCAGCAGCCAAGGATCCGACGTCTCCTATAATTCACCCCTCCACTTT
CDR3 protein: CASSQGSDVSYNSPLHF

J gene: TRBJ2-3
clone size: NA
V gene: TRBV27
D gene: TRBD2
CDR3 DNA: TGTGCCAGCAGTTTAGGACTAGCGGGAGCCTCGGATACGCAGTATTTT
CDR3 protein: CASSLGLAGASDTQYF

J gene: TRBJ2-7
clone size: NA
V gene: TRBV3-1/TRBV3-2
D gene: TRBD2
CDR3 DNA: TGTGCCAGCAGCCCACTGGGACTAGCGGGAACCTACGAGCAGTACTTC
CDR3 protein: CASSPLGLAGTYEQYF

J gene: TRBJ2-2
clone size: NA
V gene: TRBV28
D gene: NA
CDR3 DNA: TGTGCCAGCAGTTTATTTCTTTCCCAGGCGAACACCGGGGAGCTGTTTTTT
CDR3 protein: CASSLFLSQANTGELFF

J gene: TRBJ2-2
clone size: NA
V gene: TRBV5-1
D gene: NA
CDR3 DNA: TGCGCCAGCAGCTTGGGGGCAGGCCCGAACACCGGGGAGCTGTTTTTT
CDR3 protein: CASSLGAGPNTGELFF

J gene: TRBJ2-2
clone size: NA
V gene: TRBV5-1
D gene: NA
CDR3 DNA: TGCGCCAGCAGCTTGGCCAGGGTCGGGGAGCTGTTTTTT
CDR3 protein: CASSLARVGELFF

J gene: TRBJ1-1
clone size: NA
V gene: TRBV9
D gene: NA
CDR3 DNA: TGTGCCAGCAGCGGCGGCCTCGTAGACACTGAAGCTTTCTTT
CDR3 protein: CASSGGLVDTEAFF

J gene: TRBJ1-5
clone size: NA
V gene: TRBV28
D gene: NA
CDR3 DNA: TGTGCCAGCAGTTTGGATAATCAGCCCCAGCATTTT
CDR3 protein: CASSLDNQPQHF

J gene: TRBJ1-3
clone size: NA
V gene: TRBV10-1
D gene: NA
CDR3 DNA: TGCGCCGGTCGTCCTGGAAACACCATATATTTT
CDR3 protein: CAGRPGNTIYF

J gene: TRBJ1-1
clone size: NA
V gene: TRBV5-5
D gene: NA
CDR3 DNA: TGTGCCAGCAGCTTGGAGCAGAACACTGAAGCTTTCTTT
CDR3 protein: CASSLEQNTEAFF

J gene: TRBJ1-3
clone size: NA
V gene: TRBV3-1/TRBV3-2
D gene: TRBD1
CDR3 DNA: TGTGCCAGCAGCCAACCGCCCGGGACAGGGGTCTCTGGAAACACCATATATTTT
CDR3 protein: CASSQPPGTGVSGNTIYF

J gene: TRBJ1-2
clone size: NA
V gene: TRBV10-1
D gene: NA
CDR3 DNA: TGCGCCAGCAGTCACCGCTATGGCTACACCTTC
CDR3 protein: CASSHRYGYTF

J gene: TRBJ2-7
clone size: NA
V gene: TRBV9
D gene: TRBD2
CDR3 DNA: TGTGCCAGCAGCGAGTGGGGGACTAGCGGAATCTACGAGCAGTACTTC
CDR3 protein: CASSEWGTSGIYEQYF

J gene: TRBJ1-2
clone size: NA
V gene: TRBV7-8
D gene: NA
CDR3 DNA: TGTGCCAGCAGCACTTCGTCAGGGGCTTATGGCTACACCTTC
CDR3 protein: CASSTSSGAYGYTF